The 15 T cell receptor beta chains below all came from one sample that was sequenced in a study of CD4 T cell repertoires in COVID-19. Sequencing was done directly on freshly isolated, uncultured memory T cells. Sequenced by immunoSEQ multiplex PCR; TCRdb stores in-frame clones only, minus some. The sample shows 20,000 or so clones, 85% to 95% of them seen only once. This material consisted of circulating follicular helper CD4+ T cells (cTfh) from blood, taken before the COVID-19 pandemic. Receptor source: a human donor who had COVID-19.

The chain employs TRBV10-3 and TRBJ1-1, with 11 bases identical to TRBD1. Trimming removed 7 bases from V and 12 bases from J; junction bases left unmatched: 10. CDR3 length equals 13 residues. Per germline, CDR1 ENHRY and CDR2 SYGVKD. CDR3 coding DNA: TGTGCCATCACCCCCGGACAGGGGGCTGCAACTTTCTTT. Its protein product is CAITPGQGAATFF.

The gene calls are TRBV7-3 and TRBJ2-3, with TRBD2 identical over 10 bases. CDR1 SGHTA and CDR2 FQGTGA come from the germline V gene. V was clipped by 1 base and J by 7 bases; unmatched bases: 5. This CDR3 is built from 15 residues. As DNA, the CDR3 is TGTGCCAGCAGCTTAAGAGCGGGGGGGCTCTATACGCAGTATTTT. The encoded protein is CASSLRAGGLYTQYF.

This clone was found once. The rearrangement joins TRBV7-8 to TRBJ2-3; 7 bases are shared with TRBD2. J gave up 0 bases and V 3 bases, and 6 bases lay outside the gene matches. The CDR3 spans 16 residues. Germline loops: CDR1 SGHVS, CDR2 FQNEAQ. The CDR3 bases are TGTGCCAGCAGCTTGGCTAGCGGTCAAAGCACAGATACGCAGTATTTT. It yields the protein CASSLASGQSTDTQYF.

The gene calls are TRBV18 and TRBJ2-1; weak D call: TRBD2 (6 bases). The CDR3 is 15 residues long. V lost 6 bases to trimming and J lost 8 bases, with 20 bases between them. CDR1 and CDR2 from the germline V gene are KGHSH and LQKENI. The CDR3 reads CASSLGRESSDEQFF. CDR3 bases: TGTGCCAGCTCGTTAGGTCGGGAGAGTTCAGATGAGCAGTTCTTC.

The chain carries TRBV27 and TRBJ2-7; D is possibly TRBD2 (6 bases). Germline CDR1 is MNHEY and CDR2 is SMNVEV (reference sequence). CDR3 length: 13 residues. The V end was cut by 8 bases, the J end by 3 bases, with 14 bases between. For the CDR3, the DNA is TGTGCCAGCGGCGCCGGGAGTAACTACGAGCAGTACTTC. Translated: CASGAGSNYEQYF.

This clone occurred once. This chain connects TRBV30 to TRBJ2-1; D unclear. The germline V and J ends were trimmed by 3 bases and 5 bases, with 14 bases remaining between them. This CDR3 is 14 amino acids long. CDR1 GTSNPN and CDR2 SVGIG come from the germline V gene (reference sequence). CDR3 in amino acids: CAWRRRQTDNEQFF. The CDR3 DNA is TGTGCCTGGAGGAGGCGGCAGACCGACAATGAGCAGTTCTTC.

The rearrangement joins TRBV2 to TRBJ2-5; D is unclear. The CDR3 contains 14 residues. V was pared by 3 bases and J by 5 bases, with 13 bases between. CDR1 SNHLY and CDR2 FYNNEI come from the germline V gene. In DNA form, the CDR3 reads TGTGCCAGCAGTGACAGATTAACCGGGGAGACCCAGTACTTC. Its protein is CASSDRLTGETQYF.

The CDR3 DNA reads as TGTGCCAGCAGCCAAGGCGTTACTAGCACAGATACGCAGTATTTT. Protein sequence: CASSQGVTSTDTQYF. The chain combines TRBV14 with TRBJ2-3, with D uncertain. Trimming pared 1 base from V and 0 bases from J, leaving 8 bases between. The CDR3 contains 15 residues. CDR1 is SGHDN and CDR2 is FVKESK in the germline V gene.

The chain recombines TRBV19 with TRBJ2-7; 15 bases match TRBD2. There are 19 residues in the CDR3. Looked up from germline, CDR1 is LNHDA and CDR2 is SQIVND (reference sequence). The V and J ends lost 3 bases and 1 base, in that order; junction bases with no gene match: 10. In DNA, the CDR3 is TGTGCCAGTAGTATGTACTCGGGACTAGCGGGAGGAGGTTCCTACGAGCAGTACTTC. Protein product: CASSMYSGLAGGGSYEQYF.

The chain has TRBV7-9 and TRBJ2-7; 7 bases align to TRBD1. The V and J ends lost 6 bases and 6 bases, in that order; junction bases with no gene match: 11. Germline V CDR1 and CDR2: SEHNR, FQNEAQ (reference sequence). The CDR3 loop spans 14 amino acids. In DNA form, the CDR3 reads TGTGCCAGCAGTTTTACAGGGGACCACGGCGAGCAGTACTTC. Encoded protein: CASSFTGDHGEQYF.

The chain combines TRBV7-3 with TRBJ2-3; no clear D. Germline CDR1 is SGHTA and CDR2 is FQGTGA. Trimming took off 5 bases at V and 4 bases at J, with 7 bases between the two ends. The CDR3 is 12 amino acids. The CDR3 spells CASSMSADTQYF. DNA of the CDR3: TGTGCCAGCAGCATGAGCGCAGATACGCAGTATTTT.

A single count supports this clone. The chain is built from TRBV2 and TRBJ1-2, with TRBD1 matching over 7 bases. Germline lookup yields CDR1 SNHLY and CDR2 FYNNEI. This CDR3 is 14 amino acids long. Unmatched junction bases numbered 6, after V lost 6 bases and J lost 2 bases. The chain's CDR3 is CASRRGTANYGYTF. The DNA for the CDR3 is TGTGCCAGCAGACGGGGGACAGCAAACTATGGCTACACCTTC.

CDR3 amino acids: CASSLGTVAGNTIYF. DNA for the CDR3: TGTGCCAGCAGCCTAGGGACAGTGGCTGGAAACACCATATATTTT. The V and J genes are TRBV5-4 and TRBJ1-3, with TRBD1 matching over 7 bases. The CDR3 is 15 residues long. Germline trimming cut 4 bases from V and 2 bases from J; bases unmatched to any gene: 6. In germline, CDR1 is SGHNT, CDR2 YYREEE (reference sequence).

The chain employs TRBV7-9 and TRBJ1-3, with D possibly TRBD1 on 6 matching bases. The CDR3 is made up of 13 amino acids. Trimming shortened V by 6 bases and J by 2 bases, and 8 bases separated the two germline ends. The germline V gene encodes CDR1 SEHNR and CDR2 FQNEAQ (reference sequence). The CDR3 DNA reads TGTGCCAGCAGAGAGGGGGCTGGAAACACCATATATTTT. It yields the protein CASREGAGNTIYF.

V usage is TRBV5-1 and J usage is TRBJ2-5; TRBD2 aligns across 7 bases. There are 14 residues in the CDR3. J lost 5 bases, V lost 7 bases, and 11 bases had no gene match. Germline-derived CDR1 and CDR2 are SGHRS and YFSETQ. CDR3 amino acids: CASSGRELSETQYF. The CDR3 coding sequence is TGCGCCAGCTCAGGGAGGGAGCTTTCCGAGACCCAGTACTTC.